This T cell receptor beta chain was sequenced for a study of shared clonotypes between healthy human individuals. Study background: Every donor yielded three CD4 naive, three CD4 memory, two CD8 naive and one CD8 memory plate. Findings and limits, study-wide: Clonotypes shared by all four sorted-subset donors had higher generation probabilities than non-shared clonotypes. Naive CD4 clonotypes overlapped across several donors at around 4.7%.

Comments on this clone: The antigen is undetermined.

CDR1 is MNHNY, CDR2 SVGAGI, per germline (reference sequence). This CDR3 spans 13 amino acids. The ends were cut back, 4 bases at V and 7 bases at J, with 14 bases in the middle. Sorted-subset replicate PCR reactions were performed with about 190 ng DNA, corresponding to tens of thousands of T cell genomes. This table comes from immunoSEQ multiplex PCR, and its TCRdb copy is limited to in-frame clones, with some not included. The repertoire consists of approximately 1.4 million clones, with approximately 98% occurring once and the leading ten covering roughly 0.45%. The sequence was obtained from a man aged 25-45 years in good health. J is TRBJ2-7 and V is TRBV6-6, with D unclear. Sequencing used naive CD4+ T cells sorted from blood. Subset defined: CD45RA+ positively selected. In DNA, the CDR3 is TGTGCCAGCAGTTCACAAAAGTGGGGAGAGCAGTACTTC. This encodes CASSSQKWGEQYF.